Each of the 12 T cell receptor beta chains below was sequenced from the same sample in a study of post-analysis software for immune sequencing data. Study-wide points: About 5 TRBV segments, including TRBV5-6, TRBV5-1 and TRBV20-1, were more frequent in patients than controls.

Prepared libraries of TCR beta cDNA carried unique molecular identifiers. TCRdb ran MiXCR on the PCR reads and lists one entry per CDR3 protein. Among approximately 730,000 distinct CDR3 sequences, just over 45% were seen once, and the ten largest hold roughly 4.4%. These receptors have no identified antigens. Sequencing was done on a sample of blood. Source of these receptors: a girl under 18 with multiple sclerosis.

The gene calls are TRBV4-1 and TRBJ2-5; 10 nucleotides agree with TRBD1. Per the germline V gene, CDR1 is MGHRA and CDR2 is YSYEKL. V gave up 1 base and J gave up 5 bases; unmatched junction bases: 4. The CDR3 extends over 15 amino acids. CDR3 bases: TGCGCCAGCAGCCAAGGGGACAGGGGTTGGGAGACCCAGTACTTC. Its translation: CASSQGDRGWETQYF.

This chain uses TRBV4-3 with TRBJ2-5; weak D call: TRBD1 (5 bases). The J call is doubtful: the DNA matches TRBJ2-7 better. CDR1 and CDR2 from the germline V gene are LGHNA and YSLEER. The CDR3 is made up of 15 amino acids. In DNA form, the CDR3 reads TGCGCCAGCAGCCAAGGGGGCGTGGGCCCCTACGAGCAGTACTTC. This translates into CASSQGGVGPYEQYF.

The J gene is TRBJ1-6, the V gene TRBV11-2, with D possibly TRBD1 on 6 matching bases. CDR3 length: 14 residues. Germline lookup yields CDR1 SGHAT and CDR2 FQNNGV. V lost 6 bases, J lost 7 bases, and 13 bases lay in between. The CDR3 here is CASRLTGSNSPLHF. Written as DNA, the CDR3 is TGTGCCAGCAGGTTGACAGGCTCGAATTCACCCCTCCACTTT.

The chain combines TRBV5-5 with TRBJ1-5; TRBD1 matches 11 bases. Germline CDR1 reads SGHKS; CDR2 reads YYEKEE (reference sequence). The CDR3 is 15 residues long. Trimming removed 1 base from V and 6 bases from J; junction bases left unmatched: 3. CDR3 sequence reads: CASSLTGTGGQPQHF. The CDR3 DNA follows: TGTGCCAGCAGCTTGACCGGGACAGGGGGTCAGCCCCAGCATTTT. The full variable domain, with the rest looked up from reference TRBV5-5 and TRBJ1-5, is DAGVTQSPTHLIKTRGQQVTLRCSPISGHKSVSWYQQVLGQGPQFIFQYYEKEERGRGNFPDRFSARQFPNYSSELNVNALLLGDSALYLCASSLTGTGGQPQHFGDGTRLSIL.

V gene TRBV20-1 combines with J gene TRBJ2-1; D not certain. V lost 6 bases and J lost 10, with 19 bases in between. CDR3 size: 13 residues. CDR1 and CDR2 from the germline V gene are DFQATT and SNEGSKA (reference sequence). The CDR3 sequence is CSATSERSYEQFF. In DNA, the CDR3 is TGCAGTGCGACCTCGGAGAGGTCCTACGAGCAGTTCTTC.

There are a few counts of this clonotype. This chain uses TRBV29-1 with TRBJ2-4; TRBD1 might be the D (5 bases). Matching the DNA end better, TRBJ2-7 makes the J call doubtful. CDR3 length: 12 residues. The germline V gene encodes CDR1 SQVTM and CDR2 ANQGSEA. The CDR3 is CSVDTGTYEQYF. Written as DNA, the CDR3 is TGCAGCGTTGATACAGGTACCTACGAGCAGTACTTC.

Written as DNA, the CDR3 is TGCGCCAGCAGCTTGGGGTCAGGGGGAGGCAATCAGCCCCAGCATTTT. Protein product: CASSLGSGGGNQPQHF. The chain joins TRBV5-1 to TRBJ1-5, with 7 positions matching TRBD1. Looked up from germline, CDR1 is SGHRS and CDR2 is YFSETQ. The CDR3 spans 16 residues. With V trimmed by 0 bases and J by 2 bases, 5 bases remained unmatched.

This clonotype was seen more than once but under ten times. The CDR3 region has the DNA TGTGCCAGCAGCTTAGCGAGAACTAGCCAGGGGGAGACCCAGTACTTC. It specifies CASSLARTSQGETQYF. The V and J genes are TRBV7-3 and TRBJ2-5; the D gene could be TRBD1 or TRBD2 (6 bases each). Germline CDR1 SGHTA, CDR2 FQGTGA. The CDR3 is made up of 16 amino acids. Trimming left V 2 bases short and J 5 bases short, with 18 bases between.

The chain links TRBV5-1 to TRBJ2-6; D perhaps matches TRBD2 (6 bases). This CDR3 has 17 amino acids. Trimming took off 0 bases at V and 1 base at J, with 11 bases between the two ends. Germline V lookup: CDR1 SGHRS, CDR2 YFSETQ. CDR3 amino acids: CASSLEGLLSGANVLTF. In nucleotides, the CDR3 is TGCGCCAGCAGCTTGGAGGGACTCCTATCTGGGGCCAACGTCCTGACTTTC.

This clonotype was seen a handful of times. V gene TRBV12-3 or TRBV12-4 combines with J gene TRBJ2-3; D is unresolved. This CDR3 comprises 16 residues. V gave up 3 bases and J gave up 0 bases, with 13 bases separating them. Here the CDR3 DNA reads TGTGCCAGCAGTTTCAGGCAGGCCCCTAGCACAGATACGCAGTATTTT. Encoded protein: CASSFRQAPSTDTQYF.

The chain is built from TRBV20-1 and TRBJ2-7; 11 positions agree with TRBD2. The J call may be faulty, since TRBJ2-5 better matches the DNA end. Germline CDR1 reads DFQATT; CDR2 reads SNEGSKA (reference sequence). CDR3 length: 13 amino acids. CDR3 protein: CSAPTSGEETQYF. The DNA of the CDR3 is TGCAGTGCTCCGACTAGCGGGGAAGAGACCCAGTACTTC.

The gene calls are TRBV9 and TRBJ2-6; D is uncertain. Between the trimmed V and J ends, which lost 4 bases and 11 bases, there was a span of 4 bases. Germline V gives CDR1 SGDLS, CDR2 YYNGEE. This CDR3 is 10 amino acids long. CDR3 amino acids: CASSSHVLTF. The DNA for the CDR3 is TGTGCCAGCAGCTCGCACGTCCTGACTTTC.